The sequence of this T cell receptor (beta chain) was determined in a study of a mutant IDH1 vaccine in newly diagnosed glioma. About the study: Vaccines were begun 4-6 weeks after radiotherapy alone, or with temozolomide cycles. Former treatment meant radiotherapy, temozolomide, or both; the majority had gotten both.

A note on this clone: As yet, its antigen is unknown.

Sample time point: week 35, safety follow-up. Doses consisted of 300 ug of mutant IDH1 20-mer peptide each, paired with topical imiquimod. This CDR3 has 15 amino acids. V was pared by 2 bases and J by 2 bases, with 13 bases between. CDR1 is SEHNR and CDR2 is FQNEAQ in the germline V gene (reference sequence). The repertoire was sequenced with immunoSEQ multiplex PCR; TCRdb's copy has only in-frame clones and lacks some. This table has just under 70,000 clones, roughly 84% appearing once. Sequenced material: PBMCs, taken from a glioma patient whose treatment included an IDH1 peptide vaccine. The sequence was obtained from a man between 18 and 35 years old with glioma. The chain uses TRBV7-9 and TRBJ2-7; D not certain. This CDR3 reads CASSLSVGEAYEQYF. DNA of the CDR3: TGTGCCAGCAGCTTATCAGTTGGGGAAGCCTACGAGCAGTACTTC.